This T cell receptor (beta chain) is drawn from a study of T cell responses to AZD1222 COVID-19 vaccine. About the research overall: Samples with a second dose at about 4 or about 12 weeks were pooled together.

TCRdb's copy holds only in-frame clones and misses some; the assay was immunoSEQ multiplex PCR. The table includes 59,000 or so clones, 84% detected once. There are 19 residues in the CDR3. In germline, CDR1 is KGHDR, CDR2 SFDVKD. After removal of 11 bases from V and 7 bases from J, the junction contained 23 bases not matched to a gene. Whole-study results and caveats: Following two doses of AZD1222, Spike-specific TCR breadth and depth rose.

Comment on this clone: Its cognate antigen is unknown.

This sequence was found in an adult in good health. The chain combines TRBV24-1 with TRBJ1-6; the match to TRBD1 covers 9 bases. Sequenced material: peripheral blood, taken on day 0 of AZD1222 vaccination. CDR3 loop: CANPRRGQGAFGGNSPLHF. CDR3 bases: TGTGCCAACCCTCGTCGGGGACAGGGAGCTTTCGGGGGAAATTCACCCCTCCACTTT.